This T cell receptor (beta chain) emerged from a study of glioma-infiltrating T cells. Amplification of TCR alpha and beta CDR3 regions from RNA used iRepertoire nested multiplex PCR. Tissue mRNA or PBMC total RNA, roughly 100-400 ng, went into one-step reverse transcription and amplification. One entry per CDR3 protein, called by TCRdb with MiXCR from the multiplex PCR reads. The sample has 150,000 to 200,000 distinct CDR3 sequences, about 47% seen once. Whole-study results and caveats: Only very few CDR3 sequences appeared in both tissue and blood. Non-neoplastic patients had below-expected tissue-blood divergence, while all gliomas exceeded expectation.

This clonotype was recorded many times. The antigen remains undetermined. The sample was glioma tissue, nonneoplastic brain tissue, or PBMCs (not recorded which). This clonotype was sampled from a human donor with low-grade glioma or glioblastoma, undergoing nonglioma brain surgery, or in good health (not recorded which).

This CDR3 is CAISDGGMEQYF. CDR3 sequence (DNA): TGTGCCATCAGTGACGGTGGGATGGAGCAGTACTTC. The chain carries TRBV10-3 and TRBJ2-7, with no clear D. The CDR3 is 12 amino acids. The germline V gene encodes CDR1 ENHRY and CDR2 SYGVKD. Trimming took off 3 bases at V and 7 bases at J, with 10 bases between the two ends.